A selection of T cell receptor beta chains follows, all from one sample in a study of cytomegalovirus exposure and HLA in healthy donors. Profiled with immunoSEQ multiplex PCR; TCRdb holds only in-frame clones, not every one. Of 220,000 or so clones listed, 75% to 90% are singletons. The sample was PBMCs. The receptors derive from a woman younger than 45 in good health and CMV-seropositive. CDR3s include the opening cysteine and the closing phenylalanine or tryptophan. Fields, in order: J gene, V gene, D gene, clone size, CDR3 protein, CDR3 DNA. The D gene is left open where the match is weak. A row's size may be missing; if present it is once, few, many or a size class.

TRBJ2-3 TRBV10-1 NA NA CASRPWTTDTQYF TGCGCCAGCAGGCCCTGGACCACAGATACGCAGTATTTT
TRBJ2-7 TRBV11-1 NA NA CASSLAPRYEQYF TGTGCCAGCAGCTTAGCGCCAAGGTACGAGCAGTACTTC
TRBJ2-1 TRBV6-5 TRBD1 once CASSYSGTGYNEQFF TGTGCCAGCAGTTACTCTGGGACAGGGTACAATGAGCAGTTCTTC
TRBJ2-1 TRBV13 NA NA CASSSRESSYNEQFF TGTGCCAGCAGCTCTCGGGAGAGCTCCTACAATGAGCAGTTCTTC
TRBJ1-1 TRBV4-2 NA NA CASSQGTELITEAFF TGTGCCAGCAGCCAAGGGACGGAACTTATCACTGAAGCTTTCTTT
TRBJ2-7 TRBV27 NA NA CASSSGYEQYF TGTGCCAGCAGTTCCGGATACGAGCAGTACTTC
TRBJ2-7 TRBV7-8 NA NA CASRQQGGSPYEQYF TGTGCCAGCAGACAACAGGGCGGTTCTCCCTACGAGCAGTACTTC
TRBJ1-5 TRBV4-1 NA NA CASSQVADSNQPQHF TGCGCCAGCAGCCAAGTGGCGGATAGCAATCAGCCCCAGCATTTT
TRBJ1-2 TRBV10-3 NA NA CAISDVTRAGGYTF TGTGCCATCAGTGACGTCACCAGAGCTGGCGGCTACACCTTC
TRBJ2-2 TRBV7-3 NA NA CASSFNTGELFF TGTGCCAGCAGCTTCAACACCGGGGAGCTGTTTTTT
TRBJ1-2 TRBV30 NA NA CAWSPLTRSNYGYTF TGTGCCTGGAGTCCCCTAACTCGGTCTAACTATGGCTACACCTTC
TRBJ2-4 TRBV19 NA NA CASNFGGRLAKNIQYF TGTGCCAGTAACTTCGGAGGTCGTCTAGCCAAAAACATTCAGTACTTC
TRBJ1-1 TRBV29-1 NA few CSVEGPTEAFF TGCAGCGTTGAAGGCCCCACTGAAGCTTTCTTT